The clone carrying this T cell receptor (beta chain) has a handful of counts. The entry originates in a study of blood T cell repertoires in COVID-19. Whole-study context: Sites across the United States, Italy and Spain contributed samples from acute and convalescent COVID-19.

Living in about two dozen US areas, the participants were between about 18 and 100 years of age. Allocation to cohorts depended on clinical history reported by the participants. As handled by the study authors: Reference gene primer amplification gave nucleated cell count estimates. The method was immunoSEQ multiplex PCR; TCRdb's version includes in-frame clones alone and lacks a portion of them. Clone size and V and J calls were adopted from that table, with D and trimming inferred from the DNA. The sample has over 300,000 clones, 85% to 90% seen once. This TCR was recovered from a woman under 30 who had recovered from COVID-19. Sample: PBMCs or T cells enriched from blood (not recorded which).

CDR3 bases: TGTGCCAGCTTGGGCGGGAGGAGGGTCGATGAGCAGTTCTTC. Encoded protein: CASLGGRRVDEQFF. V is TRBV13 and J is TRBJ2-1, with 8 bases matching TRBD2. The CDR3 is made up of 14 amino acids. CDR1 is PRHDT and CDR2 is FYEKMQ in the germline V gene (reference sequence). Germline trimming cut 8 bases from V and 8 bases from J; bases unmatched to any gene: 11.